The clone carrying this TCR beta chain was found a few times. The antigen remains undetermined. CDR3 size: 15 residues. Germline V gives CDR1 MGHRA, CDR2 YSYEKL. V gave up 6 bases and J gave up 1 base; unmatched junction bases: 4. This record belongs to a study of T cell repertoires in cytomegalovirus infection. In the study overall: Evidence of both CMV infection and a matching HLA type came from public TCR beta signatures.

Each CDR3 protein gets one entry after TCRdb re-called the reads with MiXCR. This repertoire shows fewer than 550,000 distinct CDR3 sequences, 15% to 20% found once; its top ten account for more than 20%. Study results and limitations: Cumulative public TCR beta family frequency identified CMV carriers with the relevant HLA. HLA-C-restricted CMV clonotypes gave the most frequent clonotype in two of eight donors.

Material: CD8+ T cells from PBMCs. The source is a human donor in good health (CMV status not recorded). Some clones in this sample may be carry-over from other donors' samples. The rearrangement links TRBV4-1 to TRBJ2-2; TRBD1 agrees at 8 bases. CDR3 region: CASRFRGQNTGELFF. CDR3 in DNA: TGCGCCAGCAGATTCAGGGGGCAGAACACCGGGGAGCTGTTTTTT.